This T cell receptor beta chain came from a study of cytomegalovirus exposure and HLA in healthy donors. Trimming removed 8 bases from V and 2 bases from J; junction bases left unmatched: 8. CDR1 MNHEY and CDR2 SMNVEV come from the germline V gene (reference sequence). The CDR3 is 14 residues long. With 60 Vbeta and 13 Jbeta primers, the PCR was carried out. Method: immunoSEQ multiplex PCR; TCRdb's copy keeps in-frame clones and lacks some. This table has 150,000 to 170,000 clones, around 80% appearing once. The chain is built from TRBV27 and TRBJ2-7, with 8 bases identical to TRBD1. The source is a woman between 40 and 55 years old in good health and CMV-seropositive. Sequenced material: PBMCs. The DNA for the CDR3 is TGTGCCAGCGGACGACAGGGGAGGACCTACGAGCAGTACTTC. Protein: CASGRQGRTYEQYF.